This record concerns one T cell receptor beta chain sequence. What it binds is not known. This sample was included in a study of OX40 agonist ivuxolimab in advanced cancers. Whole-study context: A mean age of about 56 years, range roughly 20 to 85, was recorded, and 80% to 90% were male.

Study-level findings and limits: Both blood CD4+ and CD8+ T cells showed clonal growth by week 6 at 0.1 to 3.0 mg/kg.

Assay used: immunoSEQ multiplex PCR; TCRdb lists only in-frame clones, some missing. The sample lists some 64,000 clones, roughly 89% occurring once. J was trimmed by 3 bases and V by 2 bases; bases with no gene match: 5. This CDR3 spans 15 amino acids. CDR1 is MNHNS and CDR2 is SASEGT in the germline V gene. The origin of this receptor is an adult with an advanced solid tumor such as melanoma, head and neck, liver or kidney cancer. Sequences were derived from CD4+ or CD8+ T cells sorted from blood, sampled in a trial of the OX40 agonist ivuxolimab. The chain carries TRBV6-1 and TRBJ2-7; TRBD2 aligns across 9 bases. The CDR3 reads CASSEMPSGNYEQYF. CDR3 coding DNA: TGTGCCAGCAGTGAAATGCCTAGCGGGAACTACGAGCAGTACTTC.